This T cell receptor (beta chain) was sequenced during a study of OX40 agonist ivuxolimab in advanced cancers. The wider study: In this cohort, patients received ivuxolimab, an agonistic anti-OX40 (CD134) antibody.

In regard to this clone: The target antigen is unknown.

The CDR3 runs 15 residues. CDR1 is SGHNT and CDR2 is YENEEA in the germline V gene. V dropped 0 bases and J dropped 3 bases, with 11 bases sitting between them. Regarding the study as a whole: Clonal expansion among partial responders at 0.1-3.0 mg/kg ranked near the lowest.

Profiling relied on immunoSEQ multiplex PCR, and the TCRdb table lists in-frame clones only, not all of them. The data contain some 70,000 clones, 86% of them singletons. The chain has TRBV11-3 and TRBJ2-5; D unresolved. The receptor comes from an adult with an advanced solid tumor such as melanoma, head and neck, liver or kidney cancer. Sequenced material: CD4+ or CD8+ T cells sorted from blood, taken in a trial of the OX40 agonist ivuxolimab. In DNA, the CDR3 is TGTGCCAGCAGCTTAGAAGATCCTGGCAAAGAGACCCAGTACTTC. Protein product: CASSLEDPGKETQYF.